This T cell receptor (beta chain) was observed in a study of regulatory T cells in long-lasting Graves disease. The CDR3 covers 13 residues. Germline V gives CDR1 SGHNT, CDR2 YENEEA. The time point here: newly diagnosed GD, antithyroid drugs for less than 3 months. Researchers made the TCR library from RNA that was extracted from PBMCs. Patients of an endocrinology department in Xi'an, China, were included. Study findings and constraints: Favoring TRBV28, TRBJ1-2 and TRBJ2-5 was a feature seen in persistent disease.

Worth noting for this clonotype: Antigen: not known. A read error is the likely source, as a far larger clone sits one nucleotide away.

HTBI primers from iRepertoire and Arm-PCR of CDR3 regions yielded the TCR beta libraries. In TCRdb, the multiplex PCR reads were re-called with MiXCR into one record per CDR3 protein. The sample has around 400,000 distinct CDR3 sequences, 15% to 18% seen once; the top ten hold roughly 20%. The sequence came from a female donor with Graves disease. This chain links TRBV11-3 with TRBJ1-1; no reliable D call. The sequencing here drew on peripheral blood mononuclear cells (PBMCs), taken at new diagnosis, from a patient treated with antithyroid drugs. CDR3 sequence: CAGSSDRRTEAFF. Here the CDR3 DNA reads TGTGCCGGCAGCTCTGACCGTCGCACTGAAGCTTTCTTT.